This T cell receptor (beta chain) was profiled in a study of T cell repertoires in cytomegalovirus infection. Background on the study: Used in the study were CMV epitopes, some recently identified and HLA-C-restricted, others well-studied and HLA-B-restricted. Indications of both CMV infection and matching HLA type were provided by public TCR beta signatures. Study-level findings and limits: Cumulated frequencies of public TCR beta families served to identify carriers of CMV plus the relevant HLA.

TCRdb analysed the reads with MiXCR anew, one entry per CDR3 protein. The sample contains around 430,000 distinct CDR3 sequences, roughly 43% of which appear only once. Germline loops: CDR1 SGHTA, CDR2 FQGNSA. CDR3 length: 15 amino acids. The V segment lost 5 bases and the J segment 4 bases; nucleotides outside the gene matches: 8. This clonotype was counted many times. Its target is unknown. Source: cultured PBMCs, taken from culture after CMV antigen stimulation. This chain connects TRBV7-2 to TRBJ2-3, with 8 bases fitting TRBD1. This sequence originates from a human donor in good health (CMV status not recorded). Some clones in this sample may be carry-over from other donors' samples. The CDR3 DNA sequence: TGTGCCAGCAGCATAAGCGGACAGGGCGCAGATACGCAGTATTTT. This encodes CASSISGQGADTQYF.